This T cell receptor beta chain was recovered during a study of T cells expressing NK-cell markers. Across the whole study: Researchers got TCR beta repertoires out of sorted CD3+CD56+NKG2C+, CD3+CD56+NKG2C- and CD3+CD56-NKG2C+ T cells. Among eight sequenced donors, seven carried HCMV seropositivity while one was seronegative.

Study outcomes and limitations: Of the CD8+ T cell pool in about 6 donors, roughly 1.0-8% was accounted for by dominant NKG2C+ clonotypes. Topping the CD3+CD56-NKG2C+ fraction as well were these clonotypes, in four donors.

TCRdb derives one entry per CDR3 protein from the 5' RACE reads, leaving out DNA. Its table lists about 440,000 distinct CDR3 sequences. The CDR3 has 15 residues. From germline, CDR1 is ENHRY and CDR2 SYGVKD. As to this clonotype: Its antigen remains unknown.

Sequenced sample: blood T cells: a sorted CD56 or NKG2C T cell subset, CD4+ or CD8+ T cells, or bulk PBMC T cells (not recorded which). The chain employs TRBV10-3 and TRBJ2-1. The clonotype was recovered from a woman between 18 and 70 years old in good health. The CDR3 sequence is CAISYGQDRHNEQFF.